Below are 30 T cell receptor beta chains sequenced from a single sample in a study of OX40 agonist ivuxolimab in advanced cancers. Clones were sequenced by immunoSEQ multiplex PCR, and TCRdb holds only the in-frame ones, with some missing. The profile shows about 86,000 clones, about 89% of them singletons. The sequenced sample was CD4+ or CD8+ T cells sorted from blood, obtained in a trial of the OX40 agonist ivuxolimab. These receptors all stem from an adult with an advanced solid tumor such as melanoma, head and neck, liver or kidney cancer.

This chain uses TRBV29-1 with TRBJ2-3; TRBD2 might be the D (7 bases). Germline CDR1 reads SQVTM; CDR2 reads ANQGSEA. Trimming stripped 2 bases from V and 1 base from J, with 16 bases between. The CDR3 length is 16 residues. The CDR3 DNA follows: TGCAGCGTTGAAAATGGGGGGGGGCGGGGCACAGATACGCAGTATTTT. It is translated as CSVENGGGRGTDTQYF.

The rearrangement links TRBV18 to TRBJ2-7, with 7 bases identical to TRBD1. This CDR3 is built from 14 residues. V shed 3 bases, J shed 3 bases, and the junction held 5 bases outside the gene matches. CDR1 and CDR2 from the germline V gene are KGHSH and LQKENI. In nucleotides, the CDR3 is TGTGCCAGCTCACCGACAGGGACCCGCTACGAGCAGTACTTC. Translated, it gives CASSPTGTRYEQYF.

The J gene is TRBJ2-1, the V gene TRBV4-1, with TRBD2 matching 13 bases. CDR3 length: 18 amino acids. After removal of 4 bases from V and 7 bases from J, the junction contained 13 bases not matched to a gene. In germline, CDR1 is MGHRA, CDR2 YSYEKL. The CDR3 nucleotides read TGCGCCAGCAGCCCTCGACTAGCGGGAGGTTCGCCTGGGAATGAGCAGTTCTTC. Translation: CASSPRLAGGSPGNEQFF.

The chain has TRBV6-1 and TRBJ2-7, with TRBD2 as a possible D gene (6 bases). This CDR3 has 12 residues. CDR1 is MNHNS and CDR2 is SASEGT in the germline V gene. Trimming cost V 10 bases and J 7 bases, with 17 bases left between them. This CDR3 is CATTGLSREQYF. Written as DNA, the CDR3 is TGTGCCACAACGGGACTTTCTCGGGAGCAGTACTTC.

The chain combines TRBV7-3 with TRBJ2-1, with D hard to call. V was clipped by 5 bases and J by 9 bases, with 11 bases between them. Germline CDR1 SGHTA, CDR2 FQGTGA. This CDR3 has 12 residues. CDR3 region: CASSRPGAEQFF. In DNA form, the CDR3 reads TGTGCCAGCAGCCGCCCTGGCGCTGAGCAGTTCTTC.

CDR3 in DNA: TGTGCCAGCCGCAGGGTAGATGAAAAACTGTTTTTT. This translates into CASRRVDEKLFF. V usage is TRBV19 and J usage is TRBJ1-4; TRBD1 is a possible D gene (5 bases). Trimming removed 9 bases at V and 6 bases at J, with 11 bases between. The CDR3 is 12 amino acids. Germline lookup yields CDR1 LNHDA and CDR2 SQIVND (reference sequence).

This chain links TRBV27 with TRBJ1-2; 7 nucleotides match TRBD1. CDR1 is MNHEY, CDR2 SMNVEV, per germline (reference sequence). With 4 bases clipped from V and 7 bases from J, the junction kept 6 bases outside the gene matches. This CDR3 is built from 13 residues. CDR3 amino acids: CASSSPTGVGYTF. The CDR3 bases are TGTGCCAGCAGTTCCCCTACAGGGGTTGGCTACACCTTC.

The CDR3, as DNA: TGTGCCAGCAGCTCACAGTTAACCTACGAGCAGTACTTC. As protein: CASSSQLTYEQYF. The chain links TRBV7-9 to TRBJ2-7; D is unresolved. The CDR3 has 13 residues. CDR1 is SEHNR, CDR2 FQNEAQ, per germline (reference sequence). Trimming removed 4 bases at V and 2 bases at J, with 9 bases between.

This rearrangement joins TRBV30 to TRBJ2-2, with D perhaps TRBD2 (5 bases). Trimming left V 2 bases short and J 0 bases short, with 7 bases between. The V gene's germline CDR1 is GTSNPN and CDR2 SVGIG (reference sequence). The length of the CDR3 is 14 residues. This chain's CDR3 is CAWSTRANTGELFF. The CDR3 nucleotides are TGTGCCTGGAGTACGAGGGCGAACACCGGGGAGCTGTTTTTT.

This chain joins TRBV25-1 and TRBJ2-7; D not resolved. The V end lost 6 bases, the J end lost 3 bases, and 9 bases lay between the germline ends. The CDR3 runs 12 residues. Germline loops: CDR1 MGHDK, CDR2 SYGVNS. The CDR3: CASRSSGYEQYF. The CDR3, as DNA: TGTGCCAGCAGATCTTCAGGCTACGAGCAGTACTTC.

The gene calls are TRBV27 and TRBJ2-3; D call uncertain. Germline CDR1 is MNHEY and CDR2 is SMNVEV (reference sequence). Trimming cost V 6 bases and J 6 bases, with 7 bases left between them. The CDR3 extends over 11 amino acids. CDR3 in DNA: TGTGCCAGCAGGGCCGGGGATACGCAGTATTTT. This encodes CASRAGDTQYF.

The chain combines TRBV4-1 with TRBJ2-1; D uncertain. The CDR3 is 12 residues long. The ends were cut back, 0 bases at V and 12 bases at J, with 9 bases in the middle. The germline V gene encodes CDR1 MGHRA and CDR2 YSYEKL. CDR3 nucleotide sequence: TGCGCCAGCAGCCAAGATGCCAGAGTGCAGTTCTTC. It is translated as CASSQDARVQFF.

The chain has TRBV5-1 and TRBJ1-1, with a possible D match to TRBD1 (5 bases). Germline V lookup: CDR1 SGHRS, CDR2 YFSETQ. With 4 bases removed from V and 5 bases from J, the gap between germline ends came to 18 bases. This CDR3 comprises 15 residues. CDR3 coding DNA: TGCGCCAGCAGCGGGCAGGGCAACCTGAGAACTGAAGCTTTCTTT. It codes for CASSGQGNLRTEAFF.

The chain links TRBV10-3 to TRBJ2-2; D tentatively fits TRBD1 or TRBD2 (5 bases each). The CDR3 is 15 amino acids. Trimming shortened V by 5 bases and J by 3 bases, and 13 bases separated the two germline ends. Germline V lookup: CDR1 ENHRY, CDR2 SYGVKD. CDR3 loop: CAISNAGTDTGELFF. DNA of the CDR3: TGTGCCATCAGTAACGCCGGGACGGACACCGGGGAGCTGTTTTTT.

The J gene is TRBJ2-7, the V gene TRBV18; 8 nucleotides line up with TRBD1. The CDR3 totals 15 residues. The germline gives CDR1 KGHSH, CDR2 LQKENI. V was pared by 6 bases and J by 0 bases, with 7 bases of the junction left unmatched. CDR3 nucleotide sequence: TGTGCCAGCTCGTACACAGGGGGATCCTCCTACGAGCAGTACTTC. Encoded protein: CASSYTGGSSYEQYF.

The chain uses TRBV4-1 and TRBJ2-3; a weak D match, TRBD1 (5 bases). The germline V gene encodes CDR1 MGHRA and CDR2 YSYEKL. V was shortened by 5 bases and J by 6 bases, with 18 bases between the two germline ends. The CDR3 length is 15 residues. The CDR3 reads CASSDRAPRGDTQYF. The CDR3, as DNA: TGCGCCAGCAGCGACCGGGCCCCTAGGGGCGATACGCAGTATTTT.

This chain connects TRBV30 to TRBJ2-1; possibly TRBD1 or TRBD2 for D (5 bases each). CDR1 and CDR2 (germline): GTSNPN, SVGIG (reference sequence). This CDR3 is 13 amino acids long. Trimming removed 4 bases from V and 7 bases from J, with 14 bases in between. The CDR3 DNA sequence: TGTGCCTGGACAGGGACGACGGGGAATGAGCAGTTCTTC. It encodes CAWTGTTGNEQFF.

This clone was recorded only once. This chain joins TRBV5-4 and TRBJ2-3, with D perhaps TRBD1 (5 bases). Germline CDR1 is SGHNT and CDR2 is YYREEE (reference sequence). This CDR3 region has 12 residues. Deletions cut 4 bases from V and 5 bases from J, with 8 bases between. The CDR3 reads CASSGALDTQYF. CDR3 DNA sequence: TGTGCCAGCAGCGGGGCTTTAGATACGCAGTATTTT.

This rearrangement joins TRBV6-5 to TRBJ1-1; 7 bases map to TRBD1. The CDR3 extends over 13 amino acids. Per the germline V gene, CDR1 is MNHEY and CDR2 is SVGAGI. Losses at the gene ends were 6 bases for V and 4 bases for J; bases not matched to a gene: 5. The CDR3 region is CASSRQGGTEAFF. CDR3 nucleotides: TGTGCCAGCAGCCGACAGGGCGGCACTGAAGCTTTCTTT.

The CDR3 spells CATLWTSGRSYNEQFF. In nucleotides, the CDR3 is TGTGCCACACTCTGGACTAGCGGGAGGTCCTACAATGAGCAGTTCTTC. This rearrangement joins TRBV2 to TRBJ2-1; 14 bases map to TRBD2. V lost 10 bases to trimming and J lost 1 base; unmatched junction nucleotides: 6. The CDR3 runs 16 residues. Germline-derived CDR1 and CDR2 are SNHLY and FYNNEI. The whole variable domain, filled in from reference TRBV2 and TRBJ2-1, reads EPEVTQTPSHQVTQMGQEVILRCVPISNHLYFYWYRQILGQKVEFLVSFYNNEISEKSEIFDDQFSVERPDGSNFTLKIRSTKLEDSAMYFCATLWTSGRSYNEQFFGPGTRLTVL.

The gene calls are TRBV2 and TRBJ2-6, with a tentative D call TRBD2 (5 bases). This CDR3 is built from 15 residues. The V end was cut by 7 bases, the J end by 2 bases, with 12 bases between. In germline, CDR1 is SNHLY, CDR2 FYNNEI. The CDR3 loop is CASTLGVAGANVLTF. The CDR3 bases are TGTGCCAGCACCCTGGGAGTAGCTGGGGCCAACGTCCTGACTTTC.

V and J are TRBV5-1 and TRBJ1-1; a possible D gene is TRBD1 (6 bases). V was shortened by 4 bases and J by 2 bases, with 9 bases between the two germline ends. CDR1 is SGHRS and CDR2 is YFSETQ in the germline V gene. This CDR3 contains 13 residues. CDR3 amino acids: CASSLGHNTEAFF. CDR3 in DNA: TGCGCCAGCAGCCTGGGACACAACACTGAAGCTTTCTTT.

The chain carries TRBV4-1 and TRBJ2-7; 8 bases match TRBD2. Germline V lookup: CDR1 MGHRA, CDR2 YSYEKL. The CDR3 covers 16 residues. V shed 3 bases and J 1 base; nucleotides not matched to a gene: 8. CDR3 sequence reads: CASSQPTSGGSYEQYF. The CDR3 nucleotides are TGCGCCAGCAGCCAGCCTACTAGCGGTGGTTCCTACGAGCAGTACTTC.

The chain recombines TRBV7-9 with TRBJ2-5; 12 nucleotides match TRBD1. The J call is in doubt because the DNA end fits TRBJ2-7 better. Germline loops: CDR1 SEHNR, CDR2 FQNEAQ (reference sequence). The CDR3 has 16 amino acids. For the CDR3, the DNA is TGTGCCAGCAGCCAGGGGGACAGGGGGCTCTCCTACGAGCAGTACTTC. Translation: CASSQGDRGLSYEQYF.

V usage is TRBV7-2 and J usage is TRBJ1-2; 8 positions agree with TRBD1. The CDR3 runs 13 residues. Per the germline V gene, CDR1 is SGHTA and CDR2 is FQGNSA. Trimming took 5 bases from V and 7 from J; bases not matched to a gene: 6. Here the CDR3 reads CASSPDRDLGYTF. CDR3 sequence (DNA): TGTGCCAGCAGCCCGGACAGGGACCTTGGCTACACCTTC.

V and J are TRBV6-5 and TRBJ1-2; 7 bases map to TRBD1. Trimming took 2 bases from V and 1 from J; bases not matched to a gene: 7. CDR3 length: 16 amino acids. CDR1 is MNHEY, CDR2 SVGAGI, per germline. CDR3 residues: CASSYLRGDSNYGYTF. Written as DNA, the CDR3 is TGTGCCAGCAGTTACCTTCGGGGGGACAGTAACTATGGCTACACCTTC.

The J gene is TRBJ1-1, the V gene TRBV28; tentatively, D is TRBD1 (5 bases). V was cut by 1 base and J by 11 bases, with 11 bases left in between. Germline CDR1 and CDR2: MDHEN and SYDVKM. The CDR3 loop spans 12 amino acids. The CDR3: CASSLFGTRAFF. CDR3 bases: TGTGCCAGCAGTTTATTCGGGACTCGGGCTTTCTTT.

This clone was counted a single time. The chain links TRBV11-3 to TRBJ1-1, with D unclear. V was shortened by 1 base and J by 3 bases, with 9 bases between the two germline ends. This CDR3 spans 14 amino acids. Germline V lookup: CDR1 SGHNT, CDR2 YENEEA. CDR3 nucleotides: TGTGCCAGCAGCTTAGGGGCCACGGACACTGAAGCTTTCTTT. Translating gives CASSLGATDTEAFF.

This sequence joins TRBV27 and TRBJ2-5, with a weak D call TRBD1 (6 bases). The assigned J gene may be wrong: the sequence end matches TRBJ2-7 better. Germline CDR1 MNHEY, CDR2 SMNVEV (reference sequence). This CDR3 contains 14 residues. CDR3 nucleotide sequence: TGTGCCAGCAGTTTCTTACAGGGAAGCAACGAGCAGTACTTC. Its translation: CASSFLQGSNEQYF.

J is TRBJ2-7 and V is TRBV6-6; D call uncertain. In germline, CDR1 is MNHNY, CDR2 SVGAGI (reference sequence). The V and J ends lost 5 bases and 2 bases respectively, with 13 bases between them. This CDR3 comprises 14 residues. The DNA for the CDR3 is TGTGCCAGCAGTACTCCGCAGGTAACCTACGAGCAGTACTTC. Translated, it gives CASSTPQVTYEQYF.